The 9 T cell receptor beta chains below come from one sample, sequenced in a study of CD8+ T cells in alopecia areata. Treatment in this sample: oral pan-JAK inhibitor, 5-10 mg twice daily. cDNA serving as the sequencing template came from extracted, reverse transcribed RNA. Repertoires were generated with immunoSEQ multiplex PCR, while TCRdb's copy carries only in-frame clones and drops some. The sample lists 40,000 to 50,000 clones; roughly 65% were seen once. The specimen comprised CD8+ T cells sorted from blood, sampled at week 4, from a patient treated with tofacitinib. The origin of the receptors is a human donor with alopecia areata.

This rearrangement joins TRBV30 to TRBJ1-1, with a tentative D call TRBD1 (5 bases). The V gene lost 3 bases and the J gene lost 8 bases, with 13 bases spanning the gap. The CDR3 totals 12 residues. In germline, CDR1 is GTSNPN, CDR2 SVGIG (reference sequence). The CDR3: CAWREGTEEAFF. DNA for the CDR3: TGTGCCTGGAGGGAAGGGACGGAGGAAGCTTTCTTT.

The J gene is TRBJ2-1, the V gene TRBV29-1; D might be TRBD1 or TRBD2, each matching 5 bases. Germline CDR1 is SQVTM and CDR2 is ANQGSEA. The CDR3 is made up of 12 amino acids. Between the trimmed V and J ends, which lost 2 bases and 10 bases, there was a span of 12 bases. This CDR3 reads CSVERGGREQFF. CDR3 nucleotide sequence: TGCAGCGTTGAACGGGGCGGTAGAGAGCAGTTCTTC.

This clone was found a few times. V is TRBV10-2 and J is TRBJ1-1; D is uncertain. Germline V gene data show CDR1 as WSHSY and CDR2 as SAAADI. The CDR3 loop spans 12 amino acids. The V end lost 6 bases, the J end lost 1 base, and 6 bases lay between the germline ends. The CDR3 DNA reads TGCGCCAGCAGAGCACCGAACACTGAAGCTTTCTTT. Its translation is CASRAPNTEAFF.

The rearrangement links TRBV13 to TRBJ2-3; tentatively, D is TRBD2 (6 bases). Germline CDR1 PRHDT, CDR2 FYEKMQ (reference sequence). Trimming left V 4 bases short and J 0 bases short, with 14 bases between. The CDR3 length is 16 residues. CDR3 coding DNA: TGTGCCAGCAGCTCGCGGACTACCACTAGCACAGATACGCAGTATTTT. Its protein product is CASSSRTTTSTDTQYF.

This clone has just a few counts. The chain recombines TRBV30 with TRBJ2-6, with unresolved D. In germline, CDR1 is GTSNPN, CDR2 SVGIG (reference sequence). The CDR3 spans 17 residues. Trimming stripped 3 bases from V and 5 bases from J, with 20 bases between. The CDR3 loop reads CAWSALPGQLRANVLTF. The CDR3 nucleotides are TGTGCCTGGAGCGCTCTTCCGGGCCAGCTGAGGGCCAACGTCCTGACTTTC.

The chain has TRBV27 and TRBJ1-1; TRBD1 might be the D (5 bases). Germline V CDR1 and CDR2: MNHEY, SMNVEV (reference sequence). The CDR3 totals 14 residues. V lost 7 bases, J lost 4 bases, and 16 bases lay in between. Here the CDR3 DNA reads TGTGCCAGCATATCAGGGACGGGGATCACTGAAGCTTTCTTT. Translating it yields CASISGTGITEAFF.

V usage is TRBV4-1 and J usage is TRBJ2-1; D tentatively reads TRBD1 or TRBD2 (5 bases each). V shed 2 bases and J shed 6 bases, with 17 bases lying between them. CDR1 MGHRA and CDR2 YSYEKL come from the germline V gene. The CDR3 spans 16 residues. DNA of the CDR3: TGCGCCAGCAGCCAACCGGGACGGCGGTACGGCAATGAGCAGTTCTTC. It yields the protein CASSQPGRRYGNEQFF.

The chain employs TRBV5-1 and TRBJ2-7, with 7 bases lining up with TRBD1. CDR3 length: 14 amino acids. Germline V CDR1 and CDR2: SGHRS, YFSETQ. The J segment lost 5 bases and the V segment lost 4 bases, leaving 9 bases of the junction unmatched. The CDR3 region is CASSVVTGQDEQYF. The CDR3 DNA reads TGCGCCAGCAGCGTGGTGACAGGGCAGGACGAGCAGTACTTC.

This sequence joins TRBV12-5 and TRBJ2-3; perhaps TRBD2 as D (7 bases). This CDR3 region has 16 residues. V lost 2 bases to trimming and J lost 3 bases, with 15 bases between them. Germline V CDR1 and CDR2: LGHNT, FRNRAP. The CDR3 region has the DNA TGTGCTAGTGGTTTGCCAGGGGAGGGATTGACAGATACGCAGTATTTT. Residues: CASGLPGEGLTDTQYF.